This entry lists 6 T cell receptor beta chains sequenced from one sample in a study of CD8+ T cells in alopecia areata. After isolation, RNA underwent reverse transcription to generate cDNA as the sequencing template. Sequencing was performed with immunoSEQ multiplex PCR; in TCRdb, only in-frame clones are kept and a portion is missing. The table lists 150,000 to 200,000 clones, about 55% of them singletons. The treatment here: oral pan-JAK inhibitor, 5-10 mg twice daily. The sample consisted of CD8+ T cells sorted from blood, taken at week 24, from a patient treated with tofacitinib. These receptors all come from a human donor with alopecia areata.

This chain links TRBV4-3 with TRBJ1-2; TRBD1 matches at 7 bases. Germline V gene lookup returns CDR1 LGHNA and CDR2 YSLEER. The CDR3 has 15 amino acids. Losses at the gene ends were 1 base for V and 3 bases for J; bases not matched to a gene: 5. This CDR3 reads CASSQVTGADYGYTF. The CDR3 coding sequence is TGCGCCAGCAGCCAAGTTACAGGGGCAGACTATGGCTACACCTTC.

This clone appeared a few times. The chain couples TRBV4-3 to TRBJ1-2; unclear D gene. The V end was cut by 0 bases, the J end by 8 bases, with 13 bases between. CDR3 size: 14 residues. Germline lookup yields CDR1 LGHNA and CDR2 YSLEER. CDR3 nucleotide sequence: TGCGCCAGCAGCCAAGATAGGGTCCCCAAAGGCTACACCTTC. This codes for CASSQDRVPKGYTF.

The CDR3 DNA reads TGCGCCAGCAGCCAACAACAGGGTATGAACACTGAAGCTTTCTTT. Translating gives CASSQQQGMNTEAFF. The chain combines TRBV5-1 with TRBJ1-1, with D possibly TRBD1 on 6 matching bases. From germline, CDR1 is SGHRS and CDR2 YFSETQ. The V gene lost 4 bases and the J gene lost 0 bases, with 13 bases spanning the gap. CDR3 size: 15 residues.

As DNA, the CDR3 is TGTGCCAGTAGTACTAGCGGGACCCACAATGAGCAGTTCTTC. Its protein is CASSTSGTHNEQFF. The rearrangement uses TRBV19 and TRBJ2-1; TRBD2 matches at 9 bases. J lost 5 bases, V lost 4 bases, and 3 bases had no gene match. Germline values: CDR1 LNHDA, CDR2 SQIVND (reference sequence). CDR3 size: 14 residues.

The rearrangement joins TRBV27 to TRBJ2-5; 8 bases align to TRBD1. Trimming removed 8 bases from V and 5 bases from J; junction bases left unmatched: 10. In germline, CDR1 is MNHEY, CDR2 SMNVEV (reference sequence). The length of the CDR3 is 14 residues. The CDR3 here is CASSRTGPGETQYF. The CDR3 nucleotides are TGTGCCAGCTCTCGGACAGGGCCGGGGGAGACCCAGTACTTC.

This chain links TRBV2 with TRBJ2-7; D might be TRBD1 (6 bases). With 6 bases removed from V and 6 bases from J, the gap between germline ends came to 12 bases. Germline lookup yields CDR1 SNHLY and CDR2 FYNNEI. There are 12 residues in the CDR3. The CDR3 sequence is CASRPGQFEQYF. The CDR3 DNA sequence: TGTGCCAGCAGGCCTGGACAGTTCGAGCAGTACTTC.